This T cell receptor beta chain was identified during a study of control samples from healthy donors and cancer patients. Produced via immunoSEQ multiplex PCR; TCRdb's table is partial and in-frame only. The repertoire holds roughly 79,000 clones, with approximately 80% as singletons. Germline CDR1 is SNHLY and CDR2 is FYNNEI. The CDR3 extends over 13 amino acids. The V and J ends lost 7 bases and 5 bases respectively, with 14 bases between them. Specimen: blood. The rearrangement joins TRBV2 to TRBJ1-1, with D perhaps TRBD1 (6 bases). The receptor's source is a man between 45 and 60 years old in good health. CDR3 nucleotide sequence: TGTGCCAGCAATTGGGGGCGCGGAACTGAAGCTTTCTTT. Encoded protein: CASNWGRGTEAFF.